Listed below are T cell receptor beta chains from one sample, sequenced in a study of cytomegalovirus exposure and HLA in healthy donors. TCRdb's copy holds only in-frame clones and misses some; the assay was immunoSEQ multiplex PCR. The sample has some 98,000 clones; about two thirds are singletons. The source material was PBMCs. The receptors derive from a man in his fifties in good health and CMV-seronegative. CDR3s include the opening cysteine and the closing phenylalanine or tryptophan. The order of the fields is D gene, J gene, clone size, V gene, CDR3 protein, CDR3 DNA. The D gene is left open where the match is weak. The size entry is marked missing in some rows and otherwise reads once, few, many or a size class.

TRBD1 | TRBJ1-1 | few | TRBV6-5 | CAARGDRGRAFF | TGTGCCGCGCGGGGGGACAGGGGTAGGGCTTTCTTT
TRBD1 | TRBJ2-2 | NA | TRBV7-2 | CASRSRQGAGTGELFF | TGTGCCAGCAGATCAAGACAGGGGGCGGGAACCGGGGAGCTGTTTTTT
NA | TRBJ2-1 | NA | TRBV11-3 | CASSFGGQNEQFF | TGTGCCAGCAGCTTTGGAGGGCAGAATGAGCAGTTCTTC
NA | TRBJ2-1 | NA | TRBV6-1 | CASLNRRSRRPFF | TGTGCCAGCCTAAATAGGAGAAGCCGACGTCCGTTCTTC
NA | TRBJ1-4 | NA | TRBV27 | CASSFSASGGRGKLFF | TGTGCCAGCAGTTTTTCCGCGTCGGGGGGAAGGGGAAAACTGTTTTTT
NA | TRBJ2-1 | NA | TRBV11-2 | CASSLVNRASSYNEQFF | TGTGCCAGCAGCTTAGTTAACAGGGCAAGTTCCTACAATGAGCAGTTCTTC
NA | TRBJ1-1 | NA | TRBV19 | CASSLNDRNTEAFF | TGTGCCAGTAGTCTCAATGACAGGAACACTGAAGCTTTCTTT
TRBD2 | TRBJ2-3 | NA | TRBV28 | CASNGGAKDTQYF | TGTGCCAGTAACGGGGGGGCGAAAGATACGCAGTATTTT
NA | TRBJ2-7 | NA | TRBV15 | CATSRGGIAGTEQYF | TGTGCCACCAGCAGGGGTGGTATCGCGGGGACCGAGCAGTACTTC
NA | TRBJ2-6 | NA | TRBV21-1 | CASSKEGRRETGEKDPGANVLTF | TGTGCCAGCAGCAAAGAAGGGCGGAGAGAGACAGGGGAAAAGGATCCTGGGGCCAACGTCCTGACTTTC
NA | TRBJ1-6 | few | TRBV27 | CASSLGMGGSYNSPLHF | TGTGCCAGCAGTTTGGGGATGGGGGGTTCCTATAATTCACCCCTCCACTTT
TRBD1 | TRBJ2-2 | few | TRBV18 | CASSLRQGKDGELFF | TGTGCCAGCTCACTTCGACAGGGGAAGGACGGGGAGCTGTTTTTT
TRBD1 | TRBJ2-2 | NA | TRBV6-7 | CASSSLDRGDWTGELFF | TGTGCCAGCAGCTCTCTAGACAGGGGAGATTGGACCGGGGAGCTGTTTTTT
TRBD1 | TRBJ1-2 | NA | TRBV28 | CASTVGQDNYGYTF | TGTGCCAGCACTGTTGGACAGGATAACTATGGCTACACCTTC
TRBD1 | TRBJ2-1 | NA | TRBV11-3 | CASSPSGTVYNEQFF | TGTGCCAGCAGTCCTTCCGGGACAGTCTACAATGAGCAGTTCTTC
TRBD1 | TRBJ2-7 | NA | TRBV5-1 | CASSKDRSSSYEQYF | TGCGCCAGCAGCAAGGACAGGTCGAGCTCCTACGAGCAGTACTTC
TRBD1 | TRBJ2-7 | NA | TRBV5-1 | CASSLDRDRFYEQYF | TGCGCCAGCAGCTTGGACCGGGACAGGTTTTACGAGCAGTACTTC
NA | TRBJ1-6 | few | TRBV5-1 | CASREGNSPLHF | TGCGCCAGCAGGGAGGGGAATTCACCCCTCCACTTT
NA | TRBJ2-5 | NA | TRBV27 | CASIGPLETQYF | TGTGCCAGCATCGGTCCCCTGGAGACCCAGTACTTC
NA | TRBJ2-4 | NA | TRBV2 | CASSEGNIQYF | TGTGCCAGCAGCGAGGGAAACATTCAGTACTTC
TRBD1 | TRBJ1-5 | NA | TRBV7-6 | CASSLKSGTGNQPQHF | TGTGCCAGCAGCTTAAAATCAGGGACAGGGAATCAGCCCCAGCATTTT
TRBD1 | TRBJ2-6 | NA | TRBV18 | CASSATTGSGSSGANVLTF | TGTGCCAGCTCAGCTACGACAGGGTCGGGGAGCTCTGGGGCCAACGTCCTGACTTTC
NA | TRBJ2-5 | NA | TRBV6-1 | CAIVQGGETQYF | TGTGCCATCGTACAGGGTGGGGAGACCCAGTACTTC
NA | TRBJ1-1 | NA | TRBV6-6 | CASSFSGHIDPEAFF | TGTGCCAGCAGTTTCTCGGGACACATAGATCCTGAAGCTTTCTTT
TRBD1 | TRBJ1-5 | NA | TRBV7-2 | CASSVGQNQPQHF | TGTGCCAGCAGCGTGGGACAGAACCAGCCCCAGCATTTT
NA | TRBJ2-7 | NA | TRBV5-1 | CASSLEGRGHEQYF | TGCGCCAGCAGCTTGGAAGGCAGGGGACACGAGCAGTACTTC
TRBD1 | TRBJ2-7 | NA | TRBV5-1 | CASSESGQGTYEQYF | TGCGCCAGCAGCGAATCGGGACAGGGTACGTACGAGCAGTACTTC
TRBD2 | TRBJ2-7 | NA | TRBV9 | CASSTGTSGSYREQYF | TGTGCCAGCAGCACCGGGACTAGCGGGAGTTACCGCGAGCAGTACTTC
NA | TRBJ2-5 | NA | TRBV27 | CASRGGKETQYF | TGTGCCAGCAGGGGCGGGAAAGAGACCCAGTACTTC
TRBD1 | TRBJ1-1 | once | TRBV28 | CASSFYRQGARTEAFF | TGTGCCAGCAGTTTTTATCGACAGGGGGCGCGGACTGAAGCTTTCTTT
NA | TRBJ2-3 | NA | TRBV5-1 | CASSRQGIGTDTQYF | TGCGCCAGCAGCCGCCAGGGAATTGGTACAGATACGCAGTATTTT
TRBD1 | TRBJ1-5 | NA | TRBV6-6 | CASLGTATRGQPQHF | TGTGCCAGTCTAGGGACAGCGACGAGGGGTCAGCCCCAGCATTTT
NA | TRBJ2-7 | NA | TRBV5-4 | CASSLGQTDEQYF | TGTGCCAGCAGCTTGGGACAGACGGACGAGCAGTACTTC
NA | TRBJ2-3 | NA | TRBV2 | CASSLRDGTDTQYF | TGTGCCAGCAGTTTGAGGGATGGCACAGATACGCAGTATTTT
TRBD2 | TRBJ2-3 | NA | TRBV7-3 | CASSLSGTHTDTQYF | TGTGCCAGCAGCCTTAGCGGGACCCACACAGATACGCAGTATTTT
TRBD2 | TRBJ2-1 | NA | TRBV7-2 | CAILAGGLYNEQFF | TGTGCCATCTTAGCGGGGGGGTTATACAATGAGCAGTTCTTC